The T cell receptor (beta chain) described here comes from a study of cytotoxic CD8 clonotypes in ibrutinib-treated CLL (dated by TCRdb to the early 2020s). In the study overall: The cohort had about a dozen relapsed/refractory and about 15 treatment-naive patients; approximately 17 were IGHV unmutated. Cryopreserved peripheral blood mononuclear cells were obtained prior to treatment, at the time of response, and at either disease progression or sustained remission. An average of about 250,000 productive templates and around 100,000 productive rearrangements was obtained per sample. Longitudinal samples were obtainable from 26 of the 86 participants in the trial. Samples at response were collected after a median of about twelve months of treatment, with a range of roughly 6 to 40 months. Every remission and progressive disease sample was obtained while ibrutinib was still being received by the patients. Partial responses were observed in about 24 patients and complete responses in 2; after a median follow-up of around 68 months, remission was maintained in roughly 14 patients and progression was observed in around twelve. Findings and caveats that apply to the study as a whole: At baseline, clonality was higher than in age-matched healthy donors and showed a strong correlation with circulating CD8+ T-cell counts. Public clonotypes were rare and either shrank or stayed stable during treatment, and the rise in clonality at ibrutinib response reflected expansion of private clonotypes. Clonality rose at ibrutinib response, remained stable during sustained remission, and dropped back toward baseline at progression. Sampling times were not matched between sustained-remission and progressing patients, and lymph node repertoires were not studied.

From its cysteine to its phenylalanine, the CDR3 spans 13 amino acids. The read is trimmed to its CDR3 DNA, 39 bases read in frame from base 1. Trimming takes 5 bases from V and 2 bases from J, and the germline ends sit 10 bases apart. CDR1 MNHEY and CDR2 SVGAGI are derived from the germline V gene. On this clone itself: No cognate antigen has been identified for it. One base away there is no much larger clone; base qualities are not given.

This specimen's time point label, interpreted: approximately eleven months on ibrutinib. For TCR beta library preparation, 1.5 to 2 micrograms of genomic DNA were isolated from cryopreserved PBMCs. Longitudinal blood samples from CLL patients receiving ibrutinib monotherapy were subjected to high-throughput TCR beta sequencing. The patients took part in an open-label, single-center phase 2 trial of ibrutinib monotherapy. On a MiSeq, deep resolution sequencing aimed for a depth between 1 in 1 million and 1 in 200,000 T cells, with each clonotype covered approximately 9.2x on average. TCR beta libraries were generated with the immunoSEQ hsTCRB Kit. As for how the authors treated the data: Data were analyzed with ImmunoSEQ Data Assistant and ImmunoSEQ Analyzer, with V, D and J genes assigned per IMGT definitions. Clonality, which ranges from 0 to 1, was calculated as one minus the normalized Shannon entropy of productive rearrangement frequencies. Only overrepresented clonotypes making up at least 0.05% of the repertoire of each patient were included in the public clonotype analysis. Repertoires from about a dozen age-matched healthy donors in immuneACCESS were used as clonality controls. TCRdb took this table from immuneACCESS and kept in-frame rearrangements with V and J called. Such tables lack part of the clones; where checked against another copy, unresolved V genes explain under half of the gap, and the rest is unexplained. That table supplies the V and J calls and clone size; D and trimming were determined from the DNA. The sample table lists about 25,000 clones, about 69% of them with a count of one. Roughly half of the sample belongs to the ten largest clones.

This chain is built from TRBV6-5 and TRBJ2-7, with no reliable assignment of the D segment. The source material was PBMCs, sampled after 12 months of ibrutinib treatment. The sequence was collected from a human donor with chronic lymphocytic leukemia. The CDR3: CASSPHLAYEQYF. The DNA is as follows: TGTGCCAGCAGTCCCCACCTTGCCTACGAGCAGTACTTC.